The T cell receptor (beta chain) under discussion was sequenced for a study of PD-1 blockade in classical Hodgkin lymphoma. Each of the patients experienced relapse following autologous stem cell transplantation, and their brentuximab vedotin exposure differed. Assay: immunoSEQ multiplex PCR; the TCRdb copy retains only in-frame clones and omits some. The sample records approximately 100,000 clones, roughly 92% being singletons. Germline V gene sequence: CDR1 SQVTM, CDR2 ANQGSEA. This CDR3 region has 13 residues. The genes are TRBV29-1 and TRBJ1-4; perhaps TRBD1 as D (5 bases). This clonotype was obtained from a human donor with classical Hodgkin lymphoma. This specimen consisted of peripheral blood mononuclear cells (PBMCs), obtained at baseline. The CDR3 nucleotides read TGCAGTGCATCCGGGACCTCTAATGAAAAACTGTTTTTT. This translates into CSASGTSNEKLFF.